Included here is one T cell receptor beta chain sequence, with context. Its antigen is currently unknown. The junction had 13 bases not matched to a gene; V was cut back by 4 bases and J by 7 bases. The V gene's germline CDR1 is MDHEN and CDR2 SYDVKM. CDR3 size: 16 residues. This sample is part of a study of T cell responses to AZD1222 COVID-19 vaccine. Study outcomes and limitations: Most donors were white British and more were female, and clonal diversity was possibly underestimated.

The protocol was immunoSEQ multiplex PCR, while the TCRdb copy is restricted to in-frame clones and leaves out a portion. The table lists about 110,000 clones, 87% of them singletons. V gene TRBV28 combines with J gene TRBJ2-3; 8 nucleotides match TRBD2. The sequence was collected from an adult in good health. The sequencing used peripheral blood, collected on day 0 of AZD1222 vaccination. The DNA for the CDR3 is TGTGCCAGCAGTTCCACCGGGGGGGGGACATCAAATACGCAGTATTTT. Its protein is CASSSTGGGTSNTQYF.